These T cell receptor beta chains were read from a single sample in a study of T cells in Graves' hyperthyroidism and ophthalmopathy. One entry per CDR3 protein results from TCRdb running MiXCR on the multiplex PCR reads. Here the sample spans around 300,000 distinct CDR3 sequences, about 15% being singletons. Sequencing used blood. All receptors derive from a woman aged 25 to 39 with Graves' hyperthyroidism. The CDR3 runs from the conserved cysteine through the conserved F or W. The D gene is left open where the match is weak. Not every row has a clone size; where given, it reads once, few, many or a size class.

TRBJ2-5	NA	many	TRBV2	CASSGPRAQETQYF	TGTGCCAGCAGTGGTCCCCGGGCTCAGGAGACCCAGTACTTC
TRBJ2-3	TRBD2	many	TRBV12-3/TRBV12-4	CASTTSGRTDTQYF	TGTGCCAGCACCACTAGCGGGAGGACAGATACGCAGTATTTT
TRBJ2-7	NA	many	TRBV28	CASSLSGMGVYEQYF	TGTGCCAGCAGTTTGTCAGGTATGGGGGTCTACGAGCAGTACTTC
TRBJ2-1	NA	once	TRBV18	CASSTPGLWNEQFF	TGTGCCAGCTCAACCCCGGGACTGTGGAATGAGCAGTTCTTC
TRBJ2-1	TRBD1	many	TRBV6-1	CASSPDRVSTRRSSYNEQFF	TGTGCCAGCAGCCCAGACAGGGTCTCAACCCGGCGGAGCTCCTACAATGAGCAGTTCTTC
TRBJ2-5	TRBD1	many	TRBV15	CATSRDGGQAGQTQYF	TGTGCCACCAGCAGAGATGGGGGACAGGCGGGGCAGACCCAGTACTTC
TRBJ2-5	NA	NA	TRBV20-1	CSARDSRAPAETQYF	TGCAGTGCTAGAGATTCGAGGGCGCCGGCGGAGACCCAGTACTTC
TRBJ1-4	NA	many	TRBV12-3/TRBV12-4	CASSFRGGEKLFF	TGTGCCAGCAGTTTTCGGGGTGGGGAAAAACTGTTTTTT
TRBJ2-2	NA	many	TRBV28	CASNSQGGGELFF	TGTGCCAGCAACTCCCAAGGGGGCGGGGAGCTGTTTTTT
TRBJ1-5	NA	many	TRBV2	CASSEVWQSNQPQHF	TGTGCCAGCAGTGAAGTCTGGCAGAGCAATCAGCCCCAGCATTTT
TRBJ2-7	TRBD1	many	TRBV28	CASSFNGQGAYEQYF	TGTGCCAGCAGTTTTAACGGACAGGGCGCCTACGAGCAGTACTTC
TRBJ2-1	TRBD2	NA	TRBV13	CASSRPAGEGYNEQFF	TGTGCCAGCAGCCGACCTGCGGGAGAGGGCTACAATGAGCAGTTCTTC
TRBJ2-3	NA	NA	TRBV20-1	CSARDPSWDTKYF	TGCAGTGCTAGAGATCCCTCCTGGGATACGAAGTATTTT
TRBJ2-1	NA	NA	TRBV30	CAWSADHEGQFF	TGTGCCTGGAGTGCCGATCATGAGGGGCAGTTCTTC
TRBJ2-1	NA	NA	TRBV28	CASTLGGAYNEQFF	TGTGCCAGCACCCTAGGGGGGGCCTACAATGAGCAGTTCTTC
TRBJ2-7	NA	NA	TRBV5-1	CASTRGDPYEQYF	TGCGCCAGCACCAGGGGAGATCCCTACGAGCAGTACTTC
TRBJ2-5	TRBD1	many	TRBV11-2	CASSPTGVLETQYF	TGTGCCAGCTCCCCGACAGGGGTATTGGAGACCCAGTACTTC
TRBJ2-7	NA	few	TRBV7-9	CASSLALRGSGTYEQYF	TGTGCCAGCAGCTTAGCGCTTCGGGGGAGCGGTACCTACGAGCAGTACTTC
TRBJ2-2	TRBD2	many	TRBV2	CASNGVAGGPGELFF	TGTGCCAGCAACGGGGTAGCGGGAGGGCCCGGGGAGCTGTTTTTT
TRBJ2-7	NA	NA	TRBV4-1	CASRNEQYF	TGCGCCAGCAGGAACGAGCAGTACTTC
TRBJ2-7	NA	NA	TRBV12-3/TRBV12-4	CASTVDRSSYEQYF	TGTGCCAGCACCGTAGACAGGAGCTCCTACGAGCAGTACTTC
TRBJ1-5	NA	many	TRBV19	CASTDGPSSNQPQHF	TGTGCCAGTACCGATGGACCGAGTAGCAATCAGCCCCAGCATTTT
TRBJ2-2	TRBD2	few	TRBV6-2/TRBV6-3	CATGGLANTGELFF	TGTGCCACGGGAGGACTGGCGAACACCGGGGAGCTGTTTTTT
TRBJ2-5	TRBD1	NA	TRBV29-1	CSGYRGAETQYF	TGCAGCGGATACAGGGGGGCAGAGACCCAGTACTTC
TRBJ2-7	NA	many	TRBV2	CASSLRGNSYEQYF	TGTGCCAGCAGTCTCCGGGGGAACTCCTACGAGCAGTACTTC
TRBJ2-1	NA	NA	TRBV7-9	CASSFNAPGRRPLNEQFF	TGTGCCAGCAGCTTTAATGCACCGGGACGACGGCCTCTCAATGAGCAGTTCTTC
TRBJ2-1	NA	many	TRBV24-1	CATSDSGRNEQFF	TGTGCCACCAGTGACTCCGGACGGAATGAGCAGTTCTTC
TRBJ2-7	NA	few	TRBV5-1	CASSRPGAESYEQYF	TGCGCCAGCAGCCGACCGGGGGCCGAATCCTACGAGCAGTACTTC
TRBJ2-1	NA	NA	TRBV4-2	CASSQGLNVEQFF	TGTGCCAGCAGCCAAGGTCTTAATGTTGAGCAGTTCTTC
TRBJ2-1	NA	NA	TRBV10-2	CASRRTNDPYNEQFF	TGTGCCAGCCGGAGGACTAACGATCCCTACAATGAGCAGTTCTTC